What follows is one T cell receptor beta chain and its context. Its antigen is unknown. TCRdb called the RT-PCR reads again in MiXCR, with one record for every CDR3 protein. The repertoire consists of hundreds of thousands of distinct CDR3 sequences, with around 15% occurring once and the leading ten covering 7.5% to 9%. This sample is drawn from a study of response to subunit inactivated influenza vaccine. Study conclusions and caveats: It was the authors' suggestion that each seasonal influenza vaccination recruits few new T cells.

V dropped 3 bases and J dropped 5; count of bases not matched to a gene: 8. There are 14 residues in the CDR3. Germline V gene lookup returns CDR1 GTSNPN and CDR2 SVGIG (reference sequence). The TCR comes from a man aged 50 or older who received an inactivated influenza vaccine. The chain has TRBV30 and TRBJ2-5; 8 positions match TRBD1. Sample: PBMCs from blood, taken about 14 days before vaccination. CDR3 bases: TGTGCCTGGAGGGATCCAGGGGGCTGGGAGACCCAGTACTTC. Protein sequence: CAWRDPGGWETQYF.